A selection of T cell receptor beta chains follows, all from one sample in a study of blood T cells in healthy people across ages. Using its own MiXCR run on the 5' RACE reads, TCRdb lists one record per CDR3 protein. The sample yields some 760,000 distinct CDR3 sequences, 25% seen once. These data also featured in a second study, about T cells of mothers and their children.

The specimen was blood. Source of these receptors: a boy younger than 18 in good health. Both conserved end residues are part of each CDR3. D genes are given only for firm matches. Size is stated for part of the rows, as once, few or many counts, or as a class when the clone is expanded.

abundance	v_gene	j_gene	len	d_gene	CDR3aa	CDR3nt
.	TRBV2	TRBJ2-7	15	.	CASSEGAGSSYEQYF	TGTGCCAGCAGTGAGGGGGCGGGCAGCTCCTACGAGCAGTACTTC
.	TRBV29-1	TRBJ2-4	12	.	CSVMEAGNIQYF	TGCAGCGTTATGGAAGCGGGAAACATTCAGTACTTC
few	TRBV20-1	TRBJ1-2	12	.	CSARASDYGYTF	TGCAGTGCTAGAGCGAGTGACTATGGCTACACCTTC
.	TRBV6-2/TRBV6-3	TRBJ2-7	13	TRBD2	CASLERGPYEQYF	TGTGCCAGCTTGGAGCGGGGACCCTACGAGCAGTACTTC
many	TRBV29-1	TRBJ2-3	12	.	CSVRLGVDTQYF	TGCAGCGTGCGATTGGGGGTAGATACGCAGTATTTT
.	TRBV7-2	TRBJ2-5	13	.	CASSHPLPETQYF	TGTGCCAGCAGCCATCCCCTCCCGGAGACCCAGTACTTC
.	TRBV6-5	TRBJ2-2	16	TRBD2	CASSYSSGGGTGELFF	TGTGCCAGCAGTTACTCGAGCGGGGGAGGTACCGGGGAGCTGTTTTTT
once	TRBV4-3	TRBJ2-3	21	TRBD2	CASSQDKLTSGGLTSTDTQYF	TGCGCCAGCAGCCAAGATAAACTGACTAGCGGGGGGCTAACTAGCACAGATACGCAGTATTTT
.	TRBV2	TRBJ2-7	12	TRBD1	CASGQDRGYRYF	TGTGCCAGCGGGCAGGACAGGGGGTATCGGTACTTC
.	TRBV19	TRBJ2-4	14	.	CASSKQGEEDIQYF	TGTGCCAGTAGTAAGCAGGGTGAGGAGGACATTCAGTACTTC
few	TRBV4-2	TRBJ2-1	14	.	CASSHLDEYNEQFF	TGTGCCAGCAGCCATTTGGACGAATACAATGAGCAGTTCTTC
few	TRBV3-1	TRBJ2-7	15	.	CASSQGGGATYEQYF	TGTGCCAGCAGTCAAGGTGGGGGAGCGACCTACGAGCAGTACTTC
.	TRBV6-5	TRBJ2-3	14	TRBD1	CASKTGSFTDTQYF	TGTGCCAGCAAGACAGGGTCTTTCACAGATACGCAGTATTTT
once	TRBV5-6	TRBJ1-2	12	.	CASSNGADGYTF	TGTGCCAGCAGCAATGGGGCGGATGGCTACACCTTC
few	TRBV20-1	TRBJ2-3	14	TRBD2	CSASPSGHTDTQYF	TGCAGTGCTAGCCCTAGCGGTCACACAGATACGCAGTATTTT
few	TRBV20-1	TRBJ2-3	15	.	CSASWGGAGTDTQYF	TGCAGTGCTAGTTGGGGGGGGGCGGGTACAGATACGCAGTATTTT
few	TRBV21-1	TRBJ2-1	14	.	CAISGPKVVDEQFF	TGTGCCATTTCCGGGCCTAAGGTAGTCGATGAGCAGTTCTTC
.	TRBV6-6	TRBJ1-6	15	TRBD1	CASSVQGAPDSPLHF	TGTGCCAGCAGTGTTCAGGGGGCGCCGGATTCACCCCTCCACTTT
.	TRBV29-1	TRBJ2-3	15	.	CSVEARRTGTDTQYF	TGCAGCGTTGAAGCTAGGCGAACCGGCACAGATACGCAGTATTTT
many	TRBV20-1	TRBJ1-2	15	TRBD1	CSARDLGQGDYGYTF	TGCAGTGCTAGAGATCTCGGACAGGGGGACTATGGCTACACCTTC
few	TRBV29-1	TRBJ2-1	14	TRBD2	CSAGPGLVKNEQFF	TGCAGCGCCGGGCCGGGACTAGTTAAAAATGAGCAGTTCTTC
few	TRBV25-1	TRBJ2-7	15	TRBD2	CASSESQREFYEQYF	TGTGCCAGCAGTGAATCCCAGCGGGAGTTCTACGAGCAGTACTTC
few	TRBV29-1	TRBJ2-7	14	TRBD1	CSVDHGDRGGEQYF	TGCAGCGTTGATCACGGGGACAGGGGAGGCGAGCAGTACTTC
.	TRBV29-1	TRBJ2-1	12	TRBD1	CSAGQGLNEQFF	TGCAGCGCGGGACAGGGGCTCAATGAGCAGTTCTTC
.	TRBV29-1	TRBJ2-7	13	.	CSVLRGSSYEQYF	TGCAGCGTATTAAGAGGGTCCTCCTACGAGCAGTACTTC
.	TRBV9	TRBJ2-5	19	TRBD2	CASSVASGAGAPGRETQYF	TGTGCCAGCAGCGTAGCTAGTGGAGCGGGGGCCCCCGGGCGAGAGACCCAGTACTTC
once	TRBV6-2/TRBV6-3	TRBJ1-2	16	.	CASSYGGMTRRDGYTF	TGTGCCAGCAGTTACGGGGGGATGACCCGACGGGATGGCTACACCTTC
few	TRBV24-1	TRBJ1-2	14	TRBD1	CATSDEDRNYGYTF	TGTGCCACCAGTGATGAGGACAGGAACTATGGCTACACCTTC
.	TRBV29-1	TRBJ2-1	13	TRBD2	CSVESGGYNEQFF	TGCAGCGTTGAAAGCGGGGGGTACAATGAGCAGTTCTTC
few	TRBV6-1	TRBJ2-7	18	.	CASSEGILDYTASEEQYF	TGTGCCAGCAGTGAAGGAATCCTAGACTACACTGCTTCTGAGGAGCAGTACTTC
few	TRBV5-1	TRBJ2-1	16	.	CASSSLTGGPYNEQFF	TGCGCCAGCAGCTCCCTAACAGGCGGGCCATACAATGAGCAGTTCTTC
.	TRBV6-1	TRBJ2-4	12	.	CASALAKNIQYF	TGTGCCTCCGCCTTAGCCAAAAACATTCAGTACTTC
.	TRBV20-1	TRBJ1-1	14	.	CSASVPGVDTEAFF	TGCAGTGCTAGTGTCCCAGGGGTCGACACTGAAGCTTTCTTT